Listed here are 12 T cell receptor beta chains from one sample, sequenced in a study of blood T cells in healthy people across ages. A second PCR of about 7 to 12 cycles used a sample-barcoded 5' primer and a J-beta primer mix. In TCRdb, the 5' RACE reads were re-called with MiXCR into one record per CDR3 protein. Among 1 million to 1.2 million distinct CDR3 sequences, around two fifths were seen once, and the ten largest hold under 15%. Sequenced sample: blood. These receptors were obtained from a young man in good health.

The chain employs TRBV7-2 and TRBJ2-2, with 9 positions matching TRBD1. Germline assignment: CDR1 SGHTA and CDR2 FQGNSA. Germline trimming cut 3 bases from V and 2 bases from J; bases unmatched to any gene: 7. The CDR3 consists of 17 residues. The CDR3 sequence is CASSLATGGANTGELFF. The CDR3 bases are TGTGCCAGCAGCTTGGCTACAGGGGGCGCAAACACCGGGGAGCTGTTTTTT.

This clonotype has only a few counts. V is TRBV20-1 and J is TRBJ2-3; no firm D call. CDR3 size: 14 residues. Germline V gene lookup returns CDR1 DFQATT and CDR2 SNEGSKA (reference sequence). Trimming shortened V by 6 bases and J by 0 bases, and 13 bases separated the two germline ends. CDR3 loop: CSAQDGPSTDTQYF. Written as DNA, the CDR3 is TGCAGTGCCCAGGACGGCCCTAGCACAGATACGCAGTATTTT.

The table lists this clonotype with many counts. The V and J genes are TRBV5-1 and TRBJ1-2, with D uncertain. CDR1 SGHRS and CDR2 YFSETQ come from the germline V gene. Trimming took off 2 bases at V and 0 bases at J, with 14 bases between the two ends. There are 16 residues in the CDR3. CDR3 DNA: TGCGCCAGCAGCTTAGGACCCGCACCCGCTAACTATGGCTACACCTTC. Protein sequence: CASSLGPAPANYGYTF.

To note about this clonotype: Just one base apart from a much larger clone, this may be a read error. The CDR3 DNA reads as TGCAGCGTTGGGCGTGACAGGGGGGCGAACGGCTACACCTTC. Its protein product is CSVGRDRGANGYTF. The chain combines TRBV29-1 with TRBJ1-2, with 9 bases lining up with TRBD1. J was trimmed by 8 bases and V by 4 bases; bases with no gene match: 11. The length of the CDR3 is 14 residues. Germline loops: CDR1 SQVTM, CDR2 ANQGSEA.

The chain is built from TRBV7-2 and TRBJ1-1; D perhaps matches TRBD1 (6 bases). Trimming cost V 3 bases and J 4 bases, with 18 bases left between them. The CDR3 extends over 16 amino acids. Germline V gives CDR1 SGHTA, CDR2 FQGNSA. The CDR3 DNA reads TGTGCCAGCAGCTTTAGGGAACAGGGCCTGGGCACTGAAGCTTTCTTT. Protein sequence: CASSFREQGLGTEAFF.

J is TRBJ1-2 and V is TRBV12-3 or TRBV12-4; unclear D gene. The V end lost 3 bases, the J end lost 6 bases, and 11 bases lay between the germline ends. This CDR3 is 13 amino acids long. The CDR3 sequence: CASSFGVSDGYTF. In DNA, the CDR3 is TGTGCCAGCAGTTTTGGCGTAAGCGATGGCTACACCTTC.

This clonotype appeared a single time. At one end, the junction sequence differs from germline, possibly due to a read error. The chain uses TRBV5-1 and TRBJ2-5, with 7 bases matching TRBD1. This CDR3 is 16 amino acids long. Germline loops: CDR1 SGHRS, CDR2 YFSETQ. This chain's CDR3 is CASSSRQGAVEEAQYF. CDR3 bases: TGCGCCAGCAGCTCGAGACAGGGTGCGGTGGAAGAGGCCCAGTACTTC.

A word on this clonotype: At one end, the junction sequence differs from germline, possibly due to a read error. This chain joins TRBV5-4 and TRBJ2-5, with D unclear. The CDR3 contains 13 residues. Germline CDR1 and CDR2: SGHNT and YYREEE (reference sequence). The CDR3 nucleotides are TGTGCCAGCACCTTGGCCGATGCCGATGAGCAGTACTTC. It specifies CASTLADADEQYF.

The rearrangement links TRBV20-1 to TRBJ2-1; 9 bases map to TRBD1. V lost 5 bases and J lost 9; bases outside the gene matches: 8. Germline CDR1 is DFQATT and CDR2 is SNEGSKA (reference sequence). This CDR3 is 13 amino acids long. CDR3 coding DNA: TGCAGTGCTCCGGACAGGGGCGTGAGTGAGCAGTTCTTC. Its translation: CSAPDRGVSEQFF.

The V and J genes are TRBV20-1 and TRBJ2-7; the D call may be TRBD1 or TRBD2 (6 bases each). The CDR3 is 14 residues long. Germline V CDR1 and CDR2: DFQATT, SNEGSKA (reference sequence). DNA of the CDR3: TGCAATGCAAGGGGGGCGCGTACCCACTACGAGCAGTACTTC. This gives the protein CNARGARTHYEQYF.

This chain uses TRBV4-2 with TRBJ1-2; 9 positions agree with TRBD1. J was trimmed by 13 bases and V by 4 bases; bases with no gene match: 25. This CDR3 has 18 amino acids. Germline V CDR1 and CDR2: LGHNA, YNFKEQ. The CDR3 DNA reads as TGTGCCAGCAGCCCCAAGGGCCTGCTCCGGGACAGGGCCTACATCTTCACCTTC. Translating gives CASSPKGLLRDRAYIFTF.

The genes are TRBV6-1 and TRBJ1-1; TRBD1 might be the D (5 bases). There are 17 residues in the CDR3. Between the trimmed V and J ends, which lost 0 bases and 4 bases, there was a span of 18 bases. The V gene's germline CDR1 is MNHNS and CDR2 SASEGT. The CDR3 protein is CASSEALGWEGSTEAFF. The CDR3 nucleotides are TGTGCCAGCAGTGAAGCGCTTGGGTGGGAGGGGAGCACTGAAGCTTTCTTT.